This TCR beta chain is drawn from a study of T cell repertoires in cytomegalovirus infection. In the study overall: Matching HLA type and CMV infection were both indicated by public TCR beta signatures.

Broader study findings: HLA-C-restricted CMV clonotypes gave the most frequent clonotype in two of eight donors. The study identified carriers of CMV plus the relevant HLA from cumulative public TCR beta family frequency.

V was pared by 0 bases and J by 7 bases, with 8 bases of the junction left unmatched. Germline CDR1 is SGHVS and CDR2 is FQNEAQ. The CDR3 runs to 17 residues. This clonotype appeared many times. What it binds is unknown. TCRdb fed the reads into MiXCR, producing one record per CDR3 protein. The data show under 150,000 distinct CDR3 sequences, approximately 9.2% seen once. Sequencing was done on a sample of PBMCs. The gene calls are TRBV7-8 and TRBJ1-6; 8 positions match TRBD1. The TCR originated in a human donor in good health (CMV status not recorded). Some clones in this sample may be carry-over from other donors' samples. CDR3 nucleotides: TGTGCCAGCAGCTTAGCATCCGGACAGGGACTCAATTCACCCCTCCACTTT. The encoded protein is CASSLASGQGLNSPLHF.